This T cell receptor beta chain was sequenced in a study of CD8+CD57+ T cells in acquired aplastic anemia. It was genomic DNA that served as the template for profiling TCR beta VDJ and CDR3. A single record per CDR3 protein comes from TCRdb applying MiXCR to the reads. The table shows 200,000 or so distinct CDR3 sequences, with less than 75% occurring only once. Between the trimmed V and J ends, which lost 6 bases and 2 bases, there was a span of 8 bases. The CDR3 is made up of 14 amino acids. Germline V gene data show CDR1 as SGHVS and CDR2 as FNYEAQ. Patients chosen for sequencing had shown CD8+CD57+ cell expansion by flow cytometry.

The J gene is TRBJ2-6, the V gene TRBV7-6; D is unresolved. Source material: sorted CD4+, CD8+, or CD8+CD57+ T cells (not recorded which) from PBMCs. The source of this sequence is a human donor with aplastic anemia. CDR3 amino acids: CASRKSTGANVLTF. In DNA, the CDR3 is TGTGCCAGCAGGAAATCGACTGGGGCCAACGTCCTGACTTTC. The variable domain in full, completed from reference TRBV7-6 and TRBJ2-6, reads GAGVSQSPRYKVTKRGQDVALRCDPISGHVSLYWYRQALGQGPEFLTYFNYEAQQDKSGLPNDRFSAERPEGSISTLTIQRTEQRDSAMYRCASRKSTGANVLTFGAGSRLTVL.